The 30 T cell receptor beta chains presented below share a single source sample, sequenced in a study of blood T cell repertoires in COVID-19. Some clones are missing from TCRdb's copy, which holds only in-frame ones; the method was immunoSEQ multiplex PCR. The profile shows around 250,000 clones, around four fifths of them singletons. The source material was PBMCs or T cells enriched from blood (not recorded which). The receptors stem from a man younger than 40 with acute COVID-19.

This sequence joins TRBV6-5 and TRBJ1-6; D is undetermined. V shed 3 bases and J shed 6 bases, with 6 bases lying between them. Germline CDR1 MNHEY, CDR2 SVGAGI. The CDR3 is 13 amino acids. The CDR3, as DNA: TGTGCCAGCAGTTATGACATTAATTCACCCCTCCACTTT. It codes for CASSYDINSPLHF.

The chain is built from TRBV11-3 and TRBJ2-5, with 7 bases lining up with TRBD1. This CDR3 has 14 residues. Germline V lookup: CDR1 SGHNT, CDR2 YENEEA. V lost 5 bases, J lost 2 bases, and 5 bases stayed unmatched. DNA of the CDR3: TGTGCCAGCAGCCGTGGCAGGGGGCAAGAGACCCAGTACTTC. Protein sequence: CASSRGRGQETQYF.

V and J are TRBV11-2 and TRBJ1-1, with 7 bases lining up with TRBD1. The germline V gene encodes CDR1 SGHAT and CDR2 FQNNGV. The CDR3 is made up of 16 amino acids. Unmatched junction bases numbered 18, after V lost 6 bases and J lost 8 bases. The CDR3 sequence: CASSKTGTVREAEAFF. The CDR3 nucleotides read TGTGCCAGCAGTAAAACCGGGACAGTAAGAGAAGCGGAAGCTTTCTTT.

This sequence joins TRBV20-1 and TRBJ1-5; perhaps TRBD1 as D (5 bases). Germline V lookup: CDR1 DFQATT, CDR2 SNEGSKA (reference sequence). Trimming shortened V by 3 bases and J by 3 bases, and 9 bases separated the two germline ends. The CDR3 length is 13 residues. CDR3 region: CSASTGDNQPQHF. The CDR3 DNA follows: TGCAGTGCTAGTACGGGGGACAATCAGCCCCAGCATTTT.

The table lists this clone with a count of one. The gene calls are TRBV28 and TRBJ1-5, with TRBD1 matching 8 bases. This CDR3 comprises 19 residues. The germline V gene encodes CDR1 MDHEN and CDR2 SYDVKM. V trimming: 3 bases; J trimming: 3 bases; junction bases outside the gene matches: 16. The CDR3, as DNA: TGTGCCAGCAGTTTTTTTCAGGGGGCAATTACAAACCCCAATCAGCCCCAGCATTTT. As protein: CASSFFQGAITNPNQPQHF.

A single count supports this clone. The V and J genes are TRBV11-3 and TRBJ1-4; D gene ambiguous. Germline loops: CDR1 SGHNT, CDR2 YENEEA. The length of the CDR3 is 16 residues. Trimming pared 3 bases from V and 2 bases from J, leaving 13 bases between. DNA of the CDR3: TGTGCCAGCAGCTTCTCTACTGTTTCGACTAATGAAAAACTGTTTTTT. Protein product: CASSFSTVSTNEKLFF.

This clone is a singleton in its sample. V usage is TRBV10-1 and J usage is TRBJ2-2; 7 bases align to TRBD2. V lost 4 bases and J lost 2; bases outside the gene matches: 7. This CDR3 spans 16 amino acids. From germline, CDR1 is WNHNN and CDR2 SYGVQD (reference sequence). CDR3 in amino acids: CASSVSGRANTGELFF. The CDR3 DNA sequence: TGCGCCAGCAGTGTCTCGGGGAGGGCCAACACCGGGGAGCTGTTTTTT.

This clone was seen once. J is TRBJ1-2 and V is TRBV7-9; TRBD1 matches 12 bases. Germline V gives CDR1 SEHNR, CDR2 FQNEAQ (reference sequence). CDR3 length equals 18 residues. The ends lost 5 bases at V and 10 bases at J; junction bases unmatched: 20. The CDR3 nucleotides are TGTGCCAGCAGCCCTAGGATGGGACAGGGGGCCAGGGTAGGATTCTACACCTTC. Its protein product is CASSPRMGQGARVGFYTF.

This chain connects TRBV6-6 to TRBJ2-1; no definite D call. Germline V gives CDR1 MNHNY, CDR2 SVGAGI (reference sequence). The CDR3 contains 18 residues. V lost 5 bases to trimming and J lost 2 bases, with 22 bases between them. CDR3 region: CASSPQRGLASPYNEQFF. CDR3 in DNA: TGTGCCAGCAGTCCCCAAAGAGGTTTGGCGAGCCCCTACAATGAGCAGTTCTTC.

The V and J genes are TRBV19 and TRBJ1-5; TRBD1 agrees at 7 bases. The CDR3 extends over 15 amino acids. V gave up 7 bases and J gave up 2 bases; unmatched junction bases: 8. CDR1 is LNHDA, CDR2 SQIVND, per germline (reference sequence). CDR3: CASNNRGGGNQPQHF. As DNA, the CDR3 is TGTGCCAGTAACAACAGGGGTGGGGGCAATCAGCCCCAGCATTTT.

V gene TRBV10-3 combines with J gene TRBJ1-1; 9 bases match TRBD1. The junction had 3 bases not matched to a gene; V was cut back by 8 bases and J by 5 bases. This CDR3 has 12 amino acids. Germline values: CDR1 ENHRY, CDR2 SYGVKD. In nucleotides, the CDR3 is TGTGCCATCGTGGGGACAGGGACTGAAGCTTTCTTT. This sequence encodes CAIVGTGTEAFF.

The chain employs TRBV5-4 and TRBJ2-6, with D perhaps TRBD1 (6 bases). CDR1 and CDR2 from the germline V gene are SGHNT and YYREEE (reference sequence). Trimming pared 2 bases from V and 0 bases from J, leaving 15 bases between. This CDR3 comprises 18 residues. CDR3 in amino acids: CASSFGPDRHSGANVLTF. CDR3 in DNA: TGTGCCAGCAGCTTCGGTCCCGACAGGCACTCTGGGGCCAACGTCCTGACTTTC.

The CDR3 nucleotides are TGTGCCACCAGTGACGCTAGCGGGGGCAATGAGCAGTTCTTC. Encoded protein: CATSDASGGNEQFF. The J gene is TRBJ2-1, the V gene TRBV24-1, with 10 bases that match TRBD2. The CDR3 runs 14 residues. V lost 4 bases, J lost 6 bases, and 2 bases stayed unmatched. Germline-derived CDR1 and CDR2 are KGHDR and SFDVKD.

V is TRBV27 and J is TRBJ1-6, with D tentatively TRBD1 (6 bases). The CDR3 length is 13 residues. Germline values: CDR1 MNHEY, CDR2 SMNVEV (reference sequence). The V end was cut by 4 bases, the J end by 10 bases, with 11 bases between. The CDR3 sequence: CASSSGGVSPLHF. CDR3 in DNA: TGTGCCAGCAGTTCGGGGGGCGTGTCACCCCTCCACTTT.

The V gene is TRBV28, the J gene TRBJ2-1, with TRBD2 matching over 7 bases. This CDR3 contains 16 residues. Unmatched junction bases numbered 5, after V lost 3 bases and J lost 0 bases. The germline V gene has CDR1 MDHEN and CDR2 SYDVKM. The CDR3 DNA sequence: TGTGCCAGCAGTTTCTCGGGCGGGAGCTCCTACAATGAGCAGTTCTTC. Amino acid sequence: CASSFSGGSSYNEQFF.

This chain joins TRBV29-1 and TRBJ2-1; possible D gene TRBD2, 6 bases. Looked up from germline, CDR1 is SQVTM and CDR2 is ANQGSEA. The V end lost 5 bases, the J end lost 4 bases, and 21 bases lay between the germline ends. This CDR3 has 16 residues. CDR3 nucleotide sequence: TGCAGCGTTCGCGGGACGAGCGGGCCTCGTTACAATGAGCAGTTCTTC. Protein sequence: CSVRGTSGPRYNEQFF.

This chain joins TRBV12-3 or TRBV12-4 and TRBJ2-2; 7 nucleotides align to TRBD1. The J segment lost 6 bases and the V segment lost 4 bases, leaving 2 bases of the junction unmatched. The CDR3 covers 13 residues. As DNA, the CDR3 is TGTGCCAGCAGTTCACAGGGGCCCGGGGAGCTGTTTTTT. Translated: CASSSQGPGELFF.

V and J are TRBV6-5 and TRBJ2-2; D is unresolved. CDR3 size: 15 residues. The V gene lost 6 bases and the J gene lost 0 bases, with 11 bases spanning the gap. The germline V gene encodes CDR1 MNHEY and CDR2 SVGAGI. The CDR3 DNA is TGTGCCAGCAGGTACACTACCGCGAACACCGGGGAGCTGTTTTTT. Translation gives CASRYTTANTGELFF.

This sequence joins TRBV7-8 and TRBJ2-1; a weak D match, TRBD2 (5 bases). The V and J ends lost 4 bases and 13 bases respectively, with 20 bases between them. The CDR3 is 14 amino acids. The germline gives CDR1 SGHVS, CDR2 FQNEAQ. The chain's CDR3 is CASSSRTTTRVQFF. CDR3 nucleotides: TGTGCCAGCAGCTCCCGGACCACAACGAGGGTCCAGTTCTTC.

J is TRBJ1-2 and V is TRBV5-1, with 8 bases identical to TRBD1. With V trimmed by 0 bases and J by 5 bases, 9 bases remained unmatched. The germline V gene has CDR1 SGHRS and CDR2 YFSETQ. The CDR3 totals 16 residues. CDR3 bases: TGCGCCAGCAGCTTGGGACAGGGGCCGGCGTCTTATGGCTACACCTTC. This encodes CASSLGQGPASYGYTF.

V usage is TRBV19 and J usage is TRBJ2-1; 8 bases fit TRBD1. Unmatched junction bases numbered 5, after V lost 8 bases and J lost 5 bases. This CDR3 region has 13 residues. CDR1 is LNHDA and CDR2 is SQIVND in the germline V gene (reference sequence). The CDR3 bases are TGTGCCAGTCAACAGGGGGGAAACAATGAGCAGTTCTTC. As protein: CASQQGGNNEQFF.

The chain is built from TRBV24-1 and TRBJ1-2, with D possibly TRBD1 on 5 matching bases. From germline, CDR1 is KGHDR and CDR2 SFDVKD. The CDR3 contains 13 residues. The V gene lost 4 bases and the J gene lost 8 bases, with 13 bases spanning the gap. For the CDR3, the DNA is TGTGCCACCAGTGAGACGGGGACTGGAGGCTACACCTTC. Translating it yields CATSETGTGGYTF.

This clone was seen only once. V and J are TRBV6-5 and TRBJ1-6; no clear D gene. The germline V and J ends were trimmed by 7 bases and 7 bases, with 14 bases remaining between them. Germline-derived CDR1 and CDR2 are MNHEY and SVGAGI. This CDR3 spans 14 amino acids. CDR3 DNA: TGTGCCAGCACGAAGGAGGGTAACAATTCACCCCTCCACTTT. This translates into CASTKEGNNSPLHF.

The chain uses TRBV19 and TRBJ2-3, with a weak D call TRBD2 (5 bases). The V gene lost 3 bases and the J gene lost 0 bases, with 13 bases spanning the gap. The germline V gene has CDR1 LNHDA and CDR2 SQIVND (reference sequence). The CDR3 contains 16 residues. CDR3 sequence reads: CASSIGLLGSTDTQYF. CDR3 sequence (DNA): TGTGCCAGTAGTATTGGGTTACTAGGTAGCACAGATACGCAGTATTTT.

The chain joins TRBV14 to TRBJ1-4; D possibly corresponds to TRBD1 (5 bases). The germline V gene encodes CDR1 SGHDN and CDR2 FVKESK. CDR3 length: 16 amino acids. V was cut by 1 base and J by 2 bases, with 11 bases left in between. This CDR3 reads CASSQAGVGTNEKLFF. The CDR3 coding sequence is TGTGCCAGCAGCCAAGCGGGGGTGGGGACTAATGAAAAACTGTTTTTT.

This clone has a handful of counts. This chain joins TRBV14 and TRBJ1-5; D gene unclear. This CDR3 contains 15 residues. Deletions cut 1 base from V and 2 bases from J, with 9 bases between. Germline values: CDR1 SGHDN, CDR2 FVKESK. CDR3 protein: CASSQGVGGNQPQHF. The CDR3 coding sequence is TGTGCCAGCAGCCAAGGCGTTGGTGGCAATCAGCCCCAGCATTTT.

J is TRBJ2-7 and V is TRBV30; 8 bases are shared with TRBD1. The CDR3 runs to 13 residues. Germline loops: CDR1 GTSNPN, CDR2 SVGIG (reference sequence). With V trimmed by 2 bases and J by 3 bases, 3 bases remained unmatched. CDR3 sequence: CAWSSGQGYEQYV. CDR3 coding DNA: TGTGCCTGGAGTTCAGGACAGGGCTACGAGCAGTACGTC.

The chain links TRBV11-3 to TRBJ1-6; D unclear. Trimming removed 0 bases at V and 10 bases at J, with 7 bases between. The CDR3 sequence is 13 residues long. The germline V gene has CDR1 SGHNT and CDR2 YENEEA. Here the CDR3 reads CASSLDSKSPLHF. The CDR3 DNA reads TGTGCCAGCAGCTTAGATTCTAAGTCACCCCTCCACTTT.

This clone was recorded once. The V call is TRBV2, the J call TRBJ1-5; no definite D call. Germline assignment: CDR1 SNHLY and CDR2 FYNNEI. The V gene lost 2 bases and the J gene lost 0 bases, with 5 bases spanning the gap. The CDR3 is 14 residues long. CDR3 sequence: CASSEINSNQPQHF. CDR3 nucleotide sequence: TGTGCCAGCAGTGAAATAAATAGCAATCAGCCCCAGCATTTT. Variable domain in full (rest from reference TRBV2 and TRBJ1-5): EPEVTQTPSHQVTQMGQEVILRCVPISNHLYFYWYRQILGQKVEFLVSFYNNEISEKSEIFDDQFSVERPDGSNFTLKIRSTKLEDSAMYFCASSEINSNQPQHFGDGTRLSIL.

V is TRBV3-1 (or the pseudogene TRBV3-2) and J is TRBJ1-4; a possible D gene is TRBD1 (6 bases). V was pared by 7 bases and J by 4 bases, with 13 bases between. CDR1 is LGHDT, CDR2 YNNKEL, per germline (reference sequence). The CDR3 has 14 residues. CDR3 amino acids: CASKGVQNNEKLFF. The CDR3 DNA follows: TGTGCCAGCAAGGGGGTCCAGAATAATGAAAAACTGTTTTTT.